This T cell receptor beta chain was obtained from a study of blood T cell repertoires in COVID-19. Study as a whole: Some COVID-19 samples were acute and others convalescent; all came from the United States, Italy and Spain. The analysed material was cDNA or gDNA that came from T cells, B-cell-depleted T cells, or PBMCs.

Under the authors' procedure: Researchers report that nucleated cell counts were estimated from reference gene primer amplification. The table came from immunoSEQ multiplex PCR; TCRdb's copy has only in-frame clones and leaves some out. The V and J calls and clone size come from that table; D and trimming were worked out from the DNA. The sample lists around 110,000 clones, 82% occurring once. The CDR3 loop spans 15 amino acids. Germline CDR1 LGHNA, CDR2 YSLEER. The V end was cut by 0 bases, the J end by 7 bases, with 15 bases between. This clone has only a few counts. The material sequenced was peripheral blood. The clonotype was recovered from a woman between 65 and 79 years old with acute or convalescent COVID-19. The V and J genes are TRBV4-3 and TRBJ1-2; D perhaps matches TRBD1 (5 bases). For the CDR3, the DNA is TGCGCCAGCAGCCAAGATGGTATCGGGGGAAGTGGCTACACCTTC. Translating gives CASSQDGIGGSGYTF.